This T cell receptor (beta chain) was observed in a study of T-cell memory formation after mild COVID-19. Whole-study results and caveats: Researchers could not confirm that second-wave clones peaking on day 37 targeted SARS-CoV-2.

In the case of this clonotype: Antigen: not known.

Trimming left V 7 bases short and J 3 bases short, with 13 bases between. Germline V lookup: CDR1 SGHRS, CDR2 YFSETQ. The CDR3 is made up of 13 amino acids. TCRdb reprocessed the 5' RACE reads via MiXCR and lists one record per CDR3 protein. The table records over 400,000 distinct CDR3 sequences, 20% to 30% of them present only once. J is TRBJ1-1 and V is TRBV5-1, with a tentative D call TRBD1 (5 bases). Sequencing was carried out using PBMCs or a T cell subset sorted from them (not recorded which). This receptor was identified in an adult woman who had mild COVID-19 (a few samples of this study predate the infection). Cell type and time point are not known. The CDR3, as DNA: TGCGCCAGCGGAGGAGGGGCCCACACTGAAGCTTTCTTT. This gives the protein CASGGGAHTEAFF.